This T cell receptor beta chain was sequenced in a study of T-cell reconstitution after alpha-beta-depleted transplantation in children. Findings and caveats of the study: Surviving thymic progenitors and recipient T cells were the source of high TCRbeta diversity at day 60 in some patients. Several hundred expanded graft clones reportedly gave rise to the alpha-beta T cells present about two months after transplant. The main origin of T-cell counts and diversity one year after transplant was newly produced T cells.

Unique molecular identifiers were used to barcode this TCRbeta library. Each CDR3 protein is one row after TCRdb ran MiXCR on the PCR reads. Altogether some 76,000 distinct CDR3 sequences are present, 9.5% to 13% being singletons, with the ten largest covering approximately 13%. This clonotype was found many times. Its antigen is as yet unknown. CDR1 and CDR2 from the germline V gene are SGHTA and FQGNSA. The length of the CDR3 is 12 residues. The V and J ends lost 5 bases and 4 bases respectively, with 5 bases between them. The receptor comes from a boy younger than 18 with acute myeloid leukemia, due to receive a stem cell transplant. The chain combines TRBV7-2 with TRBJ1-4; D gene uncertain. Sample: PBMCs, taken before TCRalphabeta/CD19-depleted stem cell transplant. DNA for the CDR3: TGTGCCAGCAGCCTCTATAATGAAAAACTGTTTTTT. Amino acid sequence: CASSLYNEKLFF.